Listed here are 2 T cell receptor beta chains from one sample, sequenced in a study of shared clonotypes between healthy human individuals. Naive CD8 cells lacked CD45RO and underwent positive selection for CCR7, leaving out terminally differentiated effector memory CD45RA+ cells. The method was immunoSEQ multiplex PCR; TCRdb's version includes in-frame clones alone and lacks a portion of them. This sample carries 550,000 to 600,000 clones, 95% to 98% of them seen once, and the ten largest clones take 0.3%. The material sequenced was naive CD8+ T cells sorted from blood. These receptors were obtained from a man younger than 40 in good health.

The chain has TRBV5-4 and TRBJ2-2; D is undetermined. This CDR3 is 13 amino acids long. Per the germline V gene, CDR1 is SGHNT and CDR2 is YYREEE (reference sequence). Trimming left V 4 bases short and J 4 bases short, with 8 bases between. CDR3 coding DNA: TGTGCCAGCAGCCTGGCCCTCACCGGGGAGCTGTTTTTT. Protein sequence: CASSLALTGELFF. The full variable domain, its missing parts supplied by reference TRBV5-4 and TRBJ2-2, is ETGVTQSPTHLIKTRGQQVTLRCSSQSGHNTVSWYQQALGQGPQFIFQYYREEENGRGNFPPRFSGLQFPNYSSELNVNALELDDSALYLCASSLALTGELFFGEGSRLTVL.

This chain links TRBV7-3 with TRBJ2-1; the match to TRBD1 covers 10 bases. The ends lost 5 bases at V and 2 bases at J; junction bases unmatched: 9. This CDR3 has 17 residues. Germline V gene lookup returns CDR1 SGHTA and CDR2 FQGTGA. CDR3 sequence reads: CASSPTPGTGAYNEQFF. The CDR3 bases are TGTGCCAGCAGCCCTACCCCAGGGACAGGGGCCTACAATGAGCAGTTCTTC.